This entry concerns a single TCR beta chain. This specimen belongs to a study of T cell responses to AZD1222 COVID-19 vaccine. J gave up 7 bases and V 6 bases, and 14 bases lay outside the gene matches. The CDR3 runs 16 residues. Germline loops: CDR1 SNHLY, CDR2 FYNNEI. TCRdb keeps only in-frame clones here, not all; method: immunoSEQ multiplex PCR. In the table there are around 120,000 clones, 92% of which are singletons. This TCR came from an adult who received the AZD1222 COVID-19 vaccine. V is TRBV2 and J is TRBJ2-1; 8 bases are a match to TRBD1. The starting material was peripheral blood, obtained 28 days after the second AZD1222 dose. The CDR3 DNA reads TGTGCCAGCAGGCCATTGACAGGGGATTTGGGGAATGAGCAGTTCTTC. As protein: CASRPLTGDLGNEQFF.